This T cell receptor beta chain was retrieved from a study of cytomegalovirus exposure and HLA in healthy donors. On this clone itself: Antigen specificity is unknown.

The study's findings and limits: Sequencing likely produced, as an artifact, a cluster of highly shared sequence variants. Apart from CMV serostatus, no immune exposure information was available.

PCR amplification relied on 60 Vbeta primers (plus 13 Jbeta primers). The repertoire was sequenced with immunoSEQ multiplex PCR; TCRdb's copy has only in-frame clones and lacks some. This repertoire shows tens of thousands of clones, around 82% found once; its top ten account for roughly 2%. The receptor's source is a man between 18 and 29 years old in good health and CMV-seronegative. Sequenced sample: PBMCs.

The CDR3 nucleotides are TGTGCCAGCAGCGAGGACAGGAACACTGAAGCTTTCTTT. Translation: CASSEDRNTEAFF. The V call is TRBV9, the J call TRBJ1-1; TRBD1 might be the D (6 bases). The CDR3 consists of 13 residues. CDR1 and CDR2 from the germline V gene are SGDLS and YYNGEE. V gave up 3 bases and J gave up 1 base, with 7 bases separating them.